This TCR beta chain was captured by sequencing in a study of shared clonotypes between healthy human individuals. Whole-study findings and limits: What rarefaction showed was incomplete sorted-subset sequencing despite large depth. Read depth was anticipated to influence clonotype sharing among donors.

TCRdb's copy holds only in-frame clones and misses some; the assay was immunoSEQ multiplex PCR. The sample includes 2 million to 2.5 million clones, 92% of them seen just once. From germline, CDR1 is LNHDA and CDR2 SQIVND (reference sequence). The CDR3 covers 16 residues. Trimming pared 3 bases from V and 4 bases from J, leaving 16 bases between. As for this clone: Its specificity is not known.

Sequencing input: naive CD4+ T cells from PBMCs. The subset is: CD45RA+ positively selected. V gene TRBV19 combines with J gene TRBJ1-5; possible D gene TRBD1, 6 bases. The clonotype comes from a young man in good health. Some clones in this sample may be carry-over from other donors' samples. The CDR3 coding sequence is TGTGCCAGTAGTATTGCCGAACAGGGCCCAAATCAGCCCCAGCATTTT. The encoded protein is CASSIAEQGPNQPQHF.